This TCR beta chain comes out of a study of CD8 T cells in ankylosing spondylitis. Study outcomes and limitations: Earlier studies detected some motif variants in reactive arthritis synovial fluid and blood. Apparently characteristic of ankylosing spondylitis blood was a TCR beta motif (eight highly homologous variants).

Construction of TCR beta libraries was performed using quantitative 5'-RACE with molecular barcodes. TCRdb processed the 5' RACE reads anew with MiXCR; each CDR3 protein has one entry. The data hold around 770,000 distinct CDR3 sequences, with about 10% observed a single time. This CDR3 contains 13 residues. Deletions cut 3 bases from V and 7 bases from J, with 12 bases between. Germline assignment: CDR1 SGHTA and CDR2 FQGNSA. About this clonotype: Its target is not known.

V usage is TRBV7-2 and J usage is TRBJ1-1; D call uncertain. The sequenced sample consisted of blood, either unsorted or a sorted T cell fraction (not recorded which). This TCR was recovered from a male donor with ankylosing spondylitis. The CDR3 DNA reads TGTGCCAGCAGCTTTATTAAGGACGGTGAAGCTTTCTTT. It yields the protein CASSFIKDGEAFF.